These 3 T cell receptor beta chains were all obtained from the same sample, sequenced in a study of cytomegalovirus exposure and HLA in healthy donors. Only in-frame clones appear in the TCRdb table, and some are missing; sequencing was by immunoSEQ multiplex PCR. Here the sample spans 65,000 to 75,000 clones, nearly 95% being singletons. Specimen: PBMCs. These receptors all stem from a man between 18 and 29 years old in good health and CMV-seropositive.

The chain joins TRBV27 to TRBJ1-5, with a weak D call TRBD1 (5 bases). Germline CDR1 is MNHEY and CDR2 is SMNVEV (reference sequence). V was shortened by 3 bases and J by 7 bases, with 16 bases between the two germline ends. The CDR3 consists of 15 residues. CDR3 in amino acids: CASSFRGRAGQPQHF. The CDR3 coding sequence is TGTGCCAGCAGTTTCCGTGGCAGGGCGGGACAGCCCCAGCATTTT.

The chain links TRBV5-4 to TRBJ2-3; possibly TRBD1 for D (6 bases). Deletions cut 4 bases from V and 3 bases from J, with 9 bases between. The CDR3 contains 13 residues. Germline lookup yields CDR1 SGHNT and CDR2 YYREEE (reference sequence). CDR3 nucleotides: TGTGCCAGCAGCCTGGACAGTACAGATACGCAGTATTTT. Amino acids: CASSLDSTDTQYF.

V usage is TRBV5-1 and J usage is TRBJ1-3, with D hard to call. V dropped 2 bases and J dropped 3 bases, with 6 bases sitting between them. CDR1 and CDR2 from the germline V gene are SGHRS and YFSETQ. There are 13 residues in the CDR3. CDR3 sequence: CASSLDYGNTIYF. As DNA, the CDR3 is TGCGCCAGCAGCTTAGACTATGGAAACACCATATATTTT.